This T cell receptor (beta chain) originates from a study of cytomegalovirus exposure and HLA in healthy donors. Across the study: In an earlier analysis, around 100 million unique TCR beta sequences were found from some 180 million T cells.

There are 18 residues in the CDR3. The trim removed 5 bases at V and 5 bases at J, leaving 19 bases unmatched. Germline V gene lookup returns CDR1 SGHVS and CDR2 FQNEAQ. The PCR made use of 60 Vbeta and 13 Jbeta primers. Libraries were prepared by immunoSEQ multiplex PCR; TCRdb keeps only in-frame clonotypes and omits some of them. The sample consists of roughly 160,000 clones, roughly 70% of them appearing once. About this clone itself: Antigen specificity is unknown.

General study findings and limits: When a later analysis compared HLA-associated TCR beta chains with equally common others, the HLA-associated chains turned out to be more clonally expanded and to have lower generation probabilities. What a later analysis showed was that several of the most significant clusters appeared linked to common viral pathogens. The study labeled more than 150 TCR beta chains cytomegalovirus-associated.

The sequencing input was PBMCs. The genes are TRBV7-8 and TRBJ2-7, with 9 nucleotides matching TRBD2. This sequence originates from a woman between 18 and 29 years old in good health and CMV-seropositive. The CDR3, as DNA: TGTGCCAGCAGCCCTCGGGCGGGGGGGCCAGGATATACCGACGAGCAGTACTTC. Its protein product is CASSPRAGGPGYTDEQYF.